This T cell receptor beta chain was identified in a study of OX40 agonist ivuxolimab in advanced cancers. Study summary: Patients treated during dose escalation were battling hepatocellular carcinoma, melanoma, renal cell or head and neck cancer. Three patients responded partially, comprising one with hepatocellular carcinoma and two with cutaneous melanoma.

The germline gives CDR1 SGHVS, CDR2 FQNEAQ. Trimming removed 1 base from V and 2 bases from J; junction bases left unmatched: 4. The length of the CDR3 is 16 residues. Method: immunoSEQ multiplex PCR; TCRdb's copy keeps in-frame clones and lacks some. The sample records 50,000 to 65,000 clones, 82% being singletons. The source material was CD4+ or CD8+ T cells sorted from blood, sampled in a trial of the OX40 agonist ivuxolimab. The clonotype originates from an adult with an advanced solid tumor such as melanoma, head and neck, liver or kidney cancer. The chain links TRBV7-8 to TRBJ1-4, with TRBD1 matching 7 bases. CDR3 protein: CASSLVQGFTNEKLFF. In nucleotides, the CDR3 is TGTGCCAGCAGCTTAGTACAGGGGTTTACTAATGAAAAACTGTTTTTT.